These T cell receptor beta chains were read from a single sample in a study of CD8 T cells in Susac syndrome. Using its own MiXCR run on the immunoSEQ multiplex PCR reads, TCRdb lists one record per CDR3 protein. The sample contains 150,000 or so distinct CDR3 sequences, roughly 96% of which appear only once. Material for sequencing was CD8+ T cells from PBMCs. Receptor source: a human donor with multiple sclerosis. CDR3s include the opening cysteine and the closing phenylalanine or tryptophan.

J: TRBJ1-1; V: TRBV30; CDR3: CAWASPEAFF
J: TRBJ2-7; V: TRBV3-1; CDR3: CASSPDSGSPYEQYF
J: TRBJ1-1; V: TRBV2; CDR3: CASRATGGGGVHSEAFF
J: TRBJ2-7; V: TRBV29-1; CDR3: CSVLSGRISYEQYF
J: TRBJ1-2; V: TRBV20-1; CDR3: CSARDYLGQGLTDLSGYTF
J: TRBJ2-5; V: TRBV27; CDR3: CASRSGGAETQYF
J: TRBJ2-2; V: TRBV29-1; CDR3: CSVPGQTGELFF
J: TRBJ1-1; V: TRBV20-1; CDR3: CSARTGTVLVSFF
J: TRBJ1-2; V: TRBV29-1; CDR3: CGVEQRIANYGYTF
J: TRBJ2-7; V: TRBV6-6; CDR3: CASSYGTYEQYF
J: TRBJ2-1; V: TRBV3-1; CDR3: CASSRGLALNEQFF
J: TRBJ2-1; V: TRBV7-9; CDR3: CASRSDEQFF
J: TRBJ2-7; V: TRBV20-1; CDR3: CSARDRTQGYEQYF
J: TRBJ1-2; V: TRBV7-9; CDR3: CASSLGQAKYGYTF
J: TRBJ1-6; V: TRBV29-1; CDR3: CSVGTDVRSPLHF
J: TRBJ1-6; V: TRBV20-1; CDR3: CSASSRETGKFWGSPLHF
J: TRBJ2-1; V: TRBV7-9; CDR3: CASSPGSFLRDEQFF
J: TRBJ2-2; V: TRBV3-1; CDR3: CASSPTPGQYTGELFF
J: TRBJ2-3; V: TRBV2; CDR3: CASSETTSGTDITDTQYF
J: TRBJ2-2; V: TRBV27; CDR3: CASSFIVTSEVGTGELFF
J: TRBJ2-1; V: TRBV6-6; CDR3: CASFGGGQQFF
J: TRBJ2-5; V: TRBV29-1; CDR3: CSVGGTGGGLYQETQYF
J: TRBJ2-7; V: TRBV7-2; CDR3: CASSFGRPTYEQYF
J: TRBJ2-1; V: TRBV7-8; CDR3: CASSSAGEGSYNEQFF
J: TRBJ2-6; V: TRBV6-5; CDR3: CASSPGSSGANVLTF
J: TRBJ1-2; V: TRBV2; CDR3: CASSVNLDIYGYTF
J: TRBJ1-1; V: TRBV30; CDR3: CACSLGRVDEAFF
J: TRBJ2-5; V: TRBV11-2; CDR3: CASSLNWETQYF
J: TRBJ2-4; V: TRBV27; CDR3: CASRDRGSLAKNIQYF
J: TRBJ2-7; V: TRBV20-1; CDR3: CSARGPDGRVYEQYF
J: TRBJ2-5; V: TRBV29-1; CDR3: CSVVRGDQETQYF